This TCR beta chain was recovered during a study of shared clonotypes between healthy human individuals. Naive CD8 cells lacked CD45RO, underwent positive selection for CCR7 and left out terminally differentiated effector memory CD45RA+ cells. Authors' analysis steps: In the immunoSEQ data, sequences were junction-only and lacked quality scores, so filtering differed. Measured with immunoSEQ multiplex PCR; TCRdb has only the in-frame clones, and not every one. V and J calls and clone size follow that table, whereas D and trimming were derived from the DNA. The sample lists about 680,000 clones; about 90% were seen once. The germline gives CDR1 MDHEN, CDR2 SYDVKM. The CDR3 has 15 amino acids. Trimming removed 5 bases from V and 3 bases from J, with 14 bases in between.

The TCR was taken from a man aged 25 to 40 in good health. Material: naive CD8+ T cells sorted from blood. This rearrangement joins TRBV28 to TRBJ1-3, with a weak D call TRBD1 (6 bases). The CDR3 coding sequence is TGTGCCAGCAGTGATGGGGGGGCGCATGGAAACACCATATATTTT. Residues: CASSDGGAHGNTIYF.